This record concerns one T cell receptor beta chain sequence. Its antigen is unidentified. The record originates from a study of cytomegalovirus exposure and HLA in healthy donors. The primer mix had 60 Vbeta and 13 Jbeta primers. The method was immunoSEQ multiplex PCR; TCRdb's version includes in-frame clones alone and lacks a portion of them. The sample totals under 35,000 clones; its top ten clones hold 0.55% to 0.75%. General study points: An analysis that came later showed most CMV-associated TCR beta chains appearing HLA-restricted. Association with HLA alleles at 0.05 false discovery rate was found for around 17,000 TCR beta sequences in a later analysis. Information on immune exposure was restricted to one variable (CMV serostatus).

Germline CDR1 and CDR2: SGHNT and YENEEA. The V end was cut by 6 bases, the J end by 6 bases, with 8 bases between. The CDR3 sequence is 11 residues long. The TCR was taken from a man aged 25 to 40 in good health and CMV-seronegative. Sequencing was performed on PBMCs. The V call is TRBV11-3, the J call TRBJ1-2; D not certain. The CDR3 region has the DNA TGTGCCAGCAGAACCGGGGATGGCTACACCTTC. Residues: CASRTGDGYTF.